This T cell receptor (beta chain) derives from a study of glioma-infiltrating T cells. This clonotype was observed many times. What it binds is unknown. This CDR3 has 14 amino acids. The V end lost 0 bases, the J end lost 4 bases, and 9 bases lay between the germline ends. In germline, CDR1 is LGHNA, CDR2 YSLEER. Using RNA template, CDR3s of TCR alpha and beta were amplified with iRepertoire arm-PCR. One entry per CDR3 protein results from TCRdb running MiXCR on the multiplex PCR reads. The table lists 150,000 to 200,000 distinct CDR3 sequences, 25% to 35% of them singletons. Study-wide findings and caveats: Tissue and blood shared very few CDR3 sequences. Gliomas, especially low-grade, showed above-expected tissue-blood divergence; non-neoplastic patients showed below.

Material: glioma tissue, nonneoplastic brain tissue, or PBMCs (not recorded which). This chain connects TRBV4-3 to TRBJ2-5; weak D call: TRBD2 (6 bases). The sequence was collected from a human donor with low-grade glioma or glioblastoma, undergoing nonglioma brain surgery, or in good health (not recorded which). CDR3: CASSQDPGVETQYF. DNA for the CDR3: TGCGCCAGCAGCCAAGATCCGGGGGTAGAGACCCAGTACTTC.